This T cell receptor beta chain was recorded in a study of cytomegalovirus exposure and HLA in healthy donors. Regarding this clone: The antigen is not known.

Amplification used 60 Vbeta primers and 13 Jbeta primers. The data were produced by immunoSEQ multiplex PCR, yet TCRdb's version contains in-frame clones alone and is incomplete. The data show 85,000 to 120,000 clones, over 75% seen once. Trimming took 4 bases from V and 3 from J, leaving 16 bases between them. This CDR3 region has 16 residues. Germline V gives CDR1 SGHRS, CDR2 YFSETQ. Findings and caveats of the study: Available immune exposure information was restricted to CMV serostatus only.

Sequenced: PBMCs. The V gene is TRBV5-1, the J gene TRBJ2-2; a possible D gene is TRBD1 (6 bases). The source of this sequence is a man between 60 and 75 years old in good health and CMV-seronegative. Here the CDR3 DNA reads TGCGCCAGCAGCCGTGCAGGGGTAAGGGACACCGGGGAGCTGTTTTTT. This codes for CASSRAGVRDTGELFF.